This T cell receptor (beta chain) comes out of a study of shared clonotypes between healthy human individuals. For the study at large: Used for every donor were three CD4 naive, three CD4 memory, two CD8 naive and one CD8 memory plate.

Naive CD8 cells lacked CD45RO and underwent positive selection for CCR7, leaving out terminally differentiated effector memory CD45RA+ cells. The study drew its donors from healthy HIV-negative adults without recent acute infections or vaccinations. The germline CDR1 and CDR2 sequences are SGHAT and FQNNGV. V was pared by 0 bases and J by 2 bases, with 21 bases between. The CDR3 has 19 amino acids. Sequencing used immunoSEQ multiplex PCR; TCRdb keeps in-frame clones, though not all of them. The sample contains over 800,000 clones, around 92% of which appear only once. The clonotype was recovered from a man aged 25 to 45 in good health. This sequence joins TRBV11-2 and TRBJ2-3; tentative D call: TRBD1 (5 bases). The sample taken for sequencing was naive CD8+ T cells sorted from blood. CDR3 residues: CASSLDGLGVVSLTDTQYF. In DNA form, the CDR3 reads TGTGCCAGCAGCTTAGATGGGTTAGGGGTGGTGTCCCTCACAGATACGCAGTATTTT.